Sequencing of this TCR beta chain was carried out in a study of cytomegalovirus exposure and HLA in healthy donors. Trimming took 2 bases from V and 4 from J; bases not matched to a gene: 4. Germline assignment: CDR1 SQVTM and CDR2 ANQGSEA. The CDR3 is 15 residues long. PCR employed 60 Vbeta and 13 Jbeta primers. Generated by immunoSEQ multiplex PCR, the TCRdb table keeps only in-frame clones and is missing some. This table holds approximately 58,000 clones. Broader study findings: Beyond CMV serostatus, there was no information to go on about immune exposure. Among TCR sequences, most were rare, though some public TCRs appeared in many donors.

Points on this clone: Its antigen is not identified.

The TCR originated in a man in his thirties or forties in good health and CMV-seropositive. The sequenced material came from PBMCs. The rearrangement links TRBV29-1 to TRBJ2-1, with 11 bases aligning to TRBD2. This CDR3 is CSVELAGGRYNEQFF. DNA for the CDR3: TGCAGCGTTGAACTAGCGGGGGGAAGGTACAATGAGCAGTTCTTC.